This TCR beta chain is drawn from a study of identical twins. Notes on the study in general: Excess low generation probability was seen in twin-shared out-of-frame alpha sequences. A lower insertion count was a feature of abundant cord blood beta clonotypes, with no such feature in memory repertoires. Beta out-of-frame twin sharing showed a weaker excess.

As to this clonotype: The antigen is not known.

The V end lost 4 bases, the J end lost 5 bases, and 12 bases lay between the germline ends. CDR1 and CDR2 from the germline V gene are SQVTM and ANQGSEA. CDR3 length equals 13 residues. Each CDR3 protein is one row after TCRdb ran MiXCR on the 5' RACE reads. Of more than 600,000 distinct CDR3 sequences in the sample, roughly 18% are singletons; the top ten hold around 13%. The data also belong to a second study, concerning T cells expressing NK-cell markers. That paper adds: The CD3+CD56-NKG2C+ fraction was also led by these clonotypes in several donors.

Input material: PBMCs. The rearrangement links TRBV29-1 to TRBJ2-1; the D gene is possibly TRBD2 (6 bases). The source of this sequence is a young woman in good health. The CDR3: CSVAGLTNNEQFF. The CDR3 coding sequence is TGCAGCGTTGCGGGACTTACTAACAATGAGCAGTTCTTC.